The 12 T cell receptor beta chains presented below share a single source sample, sequenced in a study of blood T cell repertoires in COVID-19. TCRdb's table, derived via immunoSEQ multiplex PCR, lists solely in-frame clones and lacks some. The sample yields a few hundred thousand clones, 70% to 90% seen once. Sequenced sample: peripheral blood. The receptor source for this set is a woman aged 25 to 39 with active or convalescent COVID-19.

The chain carries TRBV11-1 and TRBJ2-2; 8 bases match TRBD1. Germline CDR1 reads SGHAT; CDR2 reads FQDESV (reference sequence). This CDR3 comprises 14 residues. Trimming removed 2 bases from V and 7 bases from J; junction bases left unmatched: 3. CDR3 bases: TGTGCCAGCAGCTTATCACAGGGGGACGGGGAGCTGTTTTTT. This codes for CASSLSQGDGELFF.

V and J are TRBV5-5 and TRBJ1-2; D gene ambiguous. The CDR3 is 12 residues long. The germline V gene has CDR1 SGHKS and CDR2 YYEKEE (reference sequence). Trimming took 3 bases from V and 7 from J, leaving 10 bases between them. The CDR3 sequence is CASSSSTTGYTF. The CDR3 DNA sequence: TGTGCCAGCAGCTCCTCGACAACTGGCTACACCTTC.

Comments on this clone: Other DNA sequences in the sample encode the same CDR3. The chain carries TRBV19 and TRBJ2-3; 8 bases fit TRBD1. Germline CDR1 and CDR2: LNHDA and SQIVND (reference sequence). The J segment lost 0 bases and the V segment lost 1 base, leaving 0 bases of the junction unmatched. This CDR3 comprises 15 residues. The CDR3 DNA reads TGTGCCAGTAGTATAGGACAGGGGAGCACAGATACGCAGTATTTT. This translates into CASSIGQGSTDTQYF. The variable domain in full, with the rest retrieved from reference TRBV19 and TRBJ2-3, is DGGITQSPKYLFRKEGQNVTLSCEQNLNHDAMYWYRQDPGQGLRLIYYSQIVNDFQKGDIAEGYSVSREKKESFPLTVTSAQKNPTAFYLCASSIGQGSTDTQYFGPGTRLTVL.

The sample holds a few counts of this clone. The chain employs TRBV7-3 and TRBJ1-1; TRBD1 is a possible D gene (6 bases). With 4 bases removed from V and 3 bases from J, the gap between germline ends came to 15 bases. The CDR3 extends over 15 amino acids. Germline V gene sequence: CDR1 SGHTA, CDR2 FQGTGA. The CDR3 nucleotides read TGTGCCAGCAGCTCCATCGGGGAGGGGGACACTGAAGCTTTCTTT. It specifies CASSSIGEGDTEAFF.

The chain is built from TRBV19 and TRBJ2-7; no clear D gene. CDR3 size: 16 residues. Germline V gives CDR1 LNHDA, CDR2 SQIVND (reference sequence). V dropped 1 base and J dropped 7 bases, with 20 bases sitting between them. The CDR3 nucleotides are TGTGCCAGTAGTATAGCCCCAAGGCCTACCCCGGAGGAGCAGTACTTC. Its protein product is CASSIAPRPTPEEQYF.

This chain links TRBV9 with TRBJ2-1, with D maybe TRBD1 (5 bases). The CDR3 loop spans 15 amino acids. Trimming removed 2 bases from V and 2 bases from J, with 11 bases in between. CDR1 is SGDLS and CDR2 is YYNGEE in the germline V gene. The CDR3 is CASSVTVLTYNEQFF. As DNA, the CDR3 is TGTGCCAGCAGCGTGACAGTGCTGACCTACAATGAGCAGTTCTTC. The full variable domain, in which reference TRBV9 and TRBJ2-1 provide the parts outside the CDR3, is DSGVTQTPKHLITATGQRVTLRCSPRSGDLSVYWYQQSLDQGLQFLIQYYNGEERAKGNILERFSAQQFPDLHSELNLSSLELGDSALYFCASSVTVLTYNEQFFGPGTRLTVL.

The chain carries TRBV6-1 and TRBJ1-4, with TRBD1 as a possible D gene (6 bases). From germline, CDR1 is MNHNS and CDR2 SASEGT. V was shortened by 2 bases and J by 3 bases, with 10 bases between the two germline ends. This CDR3 is 15 amino acids long. DNA for the CDR3: TGTGCCAGCAGTGAACAGGGGCCCCCTAATGAAAAACTGTTTTTT. Amino acid sequence: CASSEQGPPNEKLFF.

This chain joins TRBV10-3 and TRBJ2-5, with 13 nucleotides matching TRBD2. With V trimmed by 3 bases and J by 9 bases, 4 bases remained unmatched. This CDR3 is 14 amino acids long. The V gene's germline CDR1 is ENHRY and CDR2 SYGVKD. The CDR3 region has the DNA TGTGCCATCAGTGAAGGACTAGCGGGGGCCCCCCAGTACTTC. This encodes CAISEGLAGAPQYF.

V usage is TRBV4-2 and J usage is TRBJ1-2, with D unresolved. CDR1 is LGHNA, CDR2 YNFKEQ, per germline. Trimming stripped 0 bases from V and 8 bases from J, with 13 bases between. The CDR3 is made up of 14 amino acids. CDR3 in DNA: TGTGCCAGCAGCCAAGATCCTCAATCGCGGGGCTACACCTTC. Amino acid sequence: CASSQDPQSRGYTF.

The gene calls are TRBV5-1 and TRBJ1-6, with D tentatively TRBD1 (6 bases). The CDR3 spans 14 residues. The germline gives CDR1 SGHRS, CDR2 YFSETQ. Trimming cost V 3 bases and J 10 bases, with 14 bases left between them. In nucleotides, the CDR3 is TGCGCCAGCAGCTCACAGGGTTCCGGATCACCCCTCCACTTT. It is translated as CASSSQGSGSPLHF.

This clone was picked up one time. The chain recombines TRBV4-1 with TRBJ2-2, with 8 positions matching TRBD1. The CDR3 has 17 amino acids. Unmatched junction bases numbered 12, after V lost 3 bases and J lost 6 bases. Germline V gives CDR1 MGHRA, CDR2 YSYEKL. The DNA of the CDR3 is TGCGCCAGCAGCCACGTACGAGGGACAGGTCACGCCGGGGAGCTGTTTTTT. Protein sequence: CASSHVRGTGHAGELFF.

This chain uses TRBV18 with TRBJ1-1; D is possibly TRBD1 (5 bases). The germline V and J ends were trimmed by 3 bases and 6 bases, with 14 bases remaining between them. This CDR3 contains 14 residues. CDR1 and CDR2 from the germline V gene are KGHSH and LQKENI. For the CDR3, the DNA is TGTGCCAGCTCACCTACGTACTGGGGGGCTGAAGCTTTCTTT. This translates into CASSPTYWGAEAFF.